The T cell receptor (beta chain) under discussion was sequenced for a study of T cells after yellow fever vaccination. This clonotype was picked up many times. Trimming removed 4 bases at V and 1 base at J, with 11 bases between. The CDR3 has 15 amino acids. Germline V lookup: CDR1 SGHRS, CDR2 YFSETQ. They built TCR cDNA with 5'RACE template switching, a step that put in a universal primer site and UMIs. TCRdb reprocessed the 5' RACE reads with MiXCR, giving one entry per CDR3 protein. The sample consists of 300,000 to 400,000 distinct CDR3 sequences, around an eighth of them appearing once. Sequences were derived from CD4+ T cells sorted from PBMCs, sampled 15 days after the yellow fever booster vaccination. The sequence was obtained from a man in his late teens or twenties who received the YFV17D yellow fever vaccine. The chain uses TRBV5-1 and TRBJ1-4; D is perhaps TRBD1 (5 bases). The CDR3 reads CASSRGEITNEKLFF. The CDR3 nucleotides are TGCGCCAGCAGCCGGGGGGAAATAACTAATGAAAAACTGTTTTTT.